The 14 T cell receptor beta chains reported below all come from one sample, sequenced in a study of OX40 agonist ivuxolimab in advanced cancers. The library was generated by the immunoSEQ multiplex PCR assay. TCRdb obtained this table from immuneACCESS and retained in-frame rearrangements with V and J assigned. These tables miss some clones; where compared with another copy, unresolved V genes account for less than half of the shortfall, and the remainder is unexplained. The sample yields some 63,000 clones; about 90% were counted once. The ten most abundant clones make up around 5% of the sample. The source material was CD4+ or CD8+ T cells sorted from blood, sampled in a trial of the OX40 agonist ivuxolimab. The receptors derive from an adult with an advanced solid tumor such as melanoma, head and neck, liver or kidney cancer.

This chain links TRBV27 with TRBJ2-5; TRBD1 matches 7 bases. The germline V gene has CDR1 MNHEY and CDR2 SMNVEV (reference sequence). The CDR3 spans 16 residues. J was trimmed by 6 bases and V by 1 base; bases with no gene match: 11. The CDR3 nucleotides are TGTGCCAGCAGTTTATACAGGGGTGGGATCCAGAAGACCCAGTACTTC. Translated, it gives CASSLYRGGIQKTQYF.

The CDR3 loop is CASILAAYNEQFF. In nucleotides, the CDR3 is TGTGCCAGCATCCTAGCGGCTTACAATGAGCAGTTCTTC. The chain employs TRBV6-1 and TRBJ2-1, with TRBD2 matching over 7 bases. Germline lookup yields CDR1 MNHNS and CDR2 SASEGT. With 7 bases clipped from V and 4 bases from J, the junction kept 4 bases outside the gene matches. The CDR3 consists of 13 residues.

This rearrangement joins TRBV10-3 to TRBJ2-5; the D is unclear. Germline CDR1 ENHRY, CDR2 SYGVKD. The CDR3 contains 12 residues. Trimming stripped 4 bases from V and 3 bases from J, with 6 bases between. Written as DNA, the CDR3 is TGTGCCATCAGTGGCGGAGAAGAGACCCAGTACTTC. It codes for CAISGGEETQYF.

J is TRBJ1-2 and V is TRBV5-1, with D perhaps TRBD1 (5 bases). Germline assignment: CDR1 SGHRS and CDR2 YFSETQ. This CDR3 contains 12 residues. Trimming left V 7 bases short and J 8 bases short, with 15 bases between. DNA of the CDR3: TGCGCCAGCGGGATTGTAGGGGCGGGCTACACCTTC. Translated, it gives CASGIVGAGYTF.

This clone has a handful of counts. V is TRBV6-5 and J is TRBJ2-2; 7 bases are a match to TRBD1. The CDR3 spans 15 residues. J was trimmed by 5 bases and V by 2 bases; bases with no gene match: 5. Germline V CDR1 and CDR2: MNHEY, SVGAGI. CDR3 amino acids: CASSYRDSGTGELFF. In DNA, the CDR3 is TGTGCCAGCAGTTACCGGGACAGTGGGACCGGGGAGCTGTTTTTT.

The rearrangement joins TRBV7-9 to TRBJ2-5, with 8 bases matching TRBD2. The CDR3 runs 16 residues. Germline CDR1 and CDR2: SEHNR and FQNEAQ (reference sequence). V lost 5 bases and J lost 2; bases outside the gene matches: 10. CDR3 loop: CASSQLGLGTQETQYF. CDR3 coding DNA: TGTGCCAGCAGCCAACTGGGACTAGGGACTCAAGAGACCCAGTACTTC. The variable domain in full, with the rest retrieved from reference TRBV7-9 and TRBJ2-5, is DTGVSQNPRHKITKRGQNVTFRCDPISEHNRLYWYRQTLGQGPEFLTYFQNEAQLEKSRLLSDRFSAERPKGSFSTLEIQRTEQGDSAMYLCASSQLGLGTQETQYFGPGTRLLVL.

This chain joins TRBV10-2 and TRBJ1-1, with D unresolved. The CDR3 is 15 residues long. CDR1 is WSHSY and CDR2 is SAAADI in the germline V gene. Trimming pared 2 bases from V and 2 bases from J, leaving 12 bases between. The CDR3 spells CASSELPGINTEAFF. The DNA of the CDR3 is TGCGCCAGCAGTGAGCTGCCGGGAATAAACACTGAAGCTTTCTTT.

The V and J genes are TRBV6-5 and TRBJ1-4, with D unclear. CDR1 is MNHEY, CDR2 SVGAGI, per germline. The V end lost 4 bases, the J end lost 7 bases, and 13 bases lay between the germline ends. The CDR3 extends over 14 amino acids. CDR3 nucleotides: TGTGCCAGCAGTTTGTTCTCGGGAGTTGAAAAACTGTTTTTT. Protein: CASSLFSGVEKLFF.

The chain joins TRBV19 to TRBJ1-4; D is unresolved. Trimming shortened V by 5 bases and J by 0 bases, and 16 bases separated the two germline ends. Germline V gene lookup returns CDR1 LNHDA and CDR2 SQIVND (reference sequence). CDR3 length equals 17 residues. CDR3 protein: CASSVIGPRSTNEKLFF. The CDR3 region has the DNA TGTGCCAGTAGTGTCATCGGACCTCGTTCAACTAATGAAAAACTGTTTTTT. Together with reference TRBV19 and TRBJ1-4, the CDR3 gives the full variable domain: DGGITQSPKYLFRKEGQNVTLSCEQNLNHDAMYWYRQDPGQGLRLIYYSQIVNDFQKGDIAEGYSVSREKKESFPLTVTSAQKNPTAFYLCASSVIGPRSTNEKLFFGSGTQLSVL.

The gene calls are TRBV28 and TRBJ2-7; unclear D gene. Germline V gene data show CDR1 as MDHEN and CDR2 as SYDVKM. V gave up 3 bases and J gave up 3 bases, with 12 bases separating them. The CDR3 contains 14 residues. The CDR3 is CASSFSGMIYEQYF. The CDR3 DNA follows: TGTGCCAGCAGTTTTTCCGGTATGATCTACGAGCAGTACTTC. The whole variable domain, filled in from reference TRBV28 and TRBJ2-7, reads DVKVTQSSRYLVKRTGEKVFLECVQDMDHENMFWYRQDPGLGLRLIYFSYDVKMKEKGDIPEGYSVSREKKERFSLILESASTNQTSMYLCASSFSGMIYEQYFGPGTRLTVT.

This chain uses TRBV19 with TRBJ2-5; 8 bases map to TRBD1. The CDR3 is 15 amino acids. Germline V gene sequence: CDR1 LNHDA, CDR2 SQIVND (reference sequence). After removal of 6 bases from V and 5 bases from J, the junction contained 11 bases not matched to a gene. The CDR3 DNA reads TGTGCCAGTAGAGAGATAGGCAGGGGGCCGGAGACCCAGTACTTC. Its protein product is CASREIGRGPETQYF.

The chain is built from TRBV6-1 and TRBJ1-2, with D maybe TRBD1 (6 bases). V was pared by 6 bases and J by 4 bases, with 12 bases between. The length of the CDR3 is 13 residues. Germline V gene lookup returns CDR1 MNHNS and CDR2 SASEGT. The CDR3 loop is CASRKTGTYGYTF. The DNA for the CDR3 is TGTGCCAGCAGAAAGACAGGAACCTATGGCTACACCTTC.

The rearrangement links TRBV5-1 to TRBJ1-3; maybe TRBD1 (6 bases). The CDR3 has 14 residues. Trimming shortened V by 0 bases and J by 2 bases, and 6 bases separated the two germline ends. Germline V gene sequence: CDR1 SGHRS, CDR2 YFSETQ. CDR3 protein: CASSLDRAGNTIYF. The CDR3 nucleotides are TGCGCCAGCAGCTTGGACAGGGCTGGAAACACCATATATTTT.

This sequence joins TRBV11-2 and TRBJ2-5, with D perhaps matching TRBD2 (7 bases). In germline, CDR1 is SGHAT, CDR2 FQNNGV. V dropped 5 bases and J dropped 4 bases, with 14 bases sitting between them. The CDR3 length is 14 residues. CDR3 sequence: CASSMGGPPETQYF. The CDR3 coding sequence is TGTGCCAGCAGCATGGGGGGGCCCCCAGAGACCCAGTACTTC. The full variable domain, rest sourced from reference TRBV11-2 and TRBJ2-5, is EAGVAQSPRYKIIEKRQSVAFWCNPISGHATLYWYQQILGQGPKLLIQFQNNGVVDDSQLPKDRFSAERLKGVDSTLKIQPAKLEDSAVYLCASSMGGPPETQYFGPGTRLLVL.